This T cell receptor beta chain stems from a study of blood T cell repertoires in COVID-19. Methods used by the authors: Amplification of reference gene primers provided the estimated nucleated cell counts. The table came from immunoSEQ multiplex PCR; TCRdb's copy has only in-frame clones and leaves some out. D and trimming come from the DNA, and the V and J calls and clone size come from that table. The table includes around 80,000 clones, more than 65% detected once. Germline CDR1 reads SGHTA; CDR2 reads FQGTGA. V lost 4 bases and J lost 7; bases outside the gene matches: 2. The CDR3 contains 13 residues.

Sequencing input: peripheral blood. This sequence joins TRBV7-3 and TRBJ2-1; 9 positions agree with TRBD1. This TCR was recovered from a man older than 75 with acute or convalescent COVID-19. CDR3 loop: CASSSGQGNEQFF. The CDR3 DNA reads TGTGCCAGCAGCTCCGGACAGGGGAATGAGCAGTTCTTC.